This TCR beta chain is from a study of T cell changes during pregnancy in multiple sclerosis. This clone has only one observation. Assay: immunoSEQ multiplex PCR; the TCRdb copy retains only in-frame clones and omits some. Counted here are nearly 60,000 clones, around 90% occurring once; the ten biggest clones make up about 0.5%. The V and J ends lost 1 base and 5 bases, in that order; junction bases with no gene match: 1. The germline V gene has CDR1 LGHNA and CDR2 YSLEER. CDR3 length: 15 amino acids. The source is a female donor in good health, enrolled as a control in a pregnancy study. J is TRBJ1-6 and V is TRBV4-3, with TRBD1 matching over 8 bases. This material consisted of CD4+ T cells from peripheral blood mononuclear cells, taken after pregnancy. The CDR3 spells CASSQADRDNSPLHF. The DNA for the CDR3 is TGCGCCAGCAGCCAAGCGGACAGGGATAATTCACCCCTCCACTTT.